Below, 24 T cell receptor beta chains from the same sample are listed, as sequenced in a study of T cells after yellow fever vaccination (dated by TCRdb to about 2019). What the treatment or condition label conveys for this sample: live attenuated yellow fever vaccine strain. Libraries were constructed by 5' RACE. Reads for this sample came from an Illumina HiSeq 2500. The public reads were reprocessed in TCRdb via fastp at Q25 and MiXCR, keeping in-frame beta chains. Rows are unified per CDR3 protein, each entry keeping the most common DNA and genes. The sample contains roughly 300,000 distinct CDR3 sequences, 8% to 9.5% of them found a single time. The leading ten clones occupy 17% of the sample. This specimen was PBMCs, taken 35 to 50 days after the first yellow fever vaccination. These receptors all stem from a man between 18 and 35 years old who received the YFV17D yellow fever vaccine.

This clonotype was seen only a few times. This sequence joins TRBV7-2 and TRBJ2-7; D gene unclear. V lost 5 bases and J 4 bases, leaving 21 bases between the germline ends. Looked up from germline, CDR1 is SGHTA and CDR2 is FQGNSA. The CDR3 runs 16 residues. In nucleotides, the CDR3 is TGTGCCAGCAGCCTAAGCCCGAGCCGGATTGCGTACGAGCAGTACTTC. It is translated as CASSLSPSRIAYEQYF.

This clonotype was counted only a few times. The V call is TRBV4-1, the J call TRBJ2-5; 9 bases line up with TRBD1. V lost 0 bases and J lost 0; bases outside the gene matches: 5. Germline V gene lookup returns CDR1 MGHRA and CDR2 YSYEKL. There are 17 residues in the CDR3. CDR3 protein: CASSQETQGADQETQYF. As DNA, the CDR3 is TGCGCCAGCAGCCAAGAGACACAGGGGGCTGACCAAGAGACCCAGTACTTC.

The chain combines TRBV6-2 or TRBV6-3 with TRBJ2-5; TRBD1 aligns across 7 bases. Germline CDR1 and CDR2: MNHEY and SVGEGT. V shed 5 bases, J shed 2 bases, and the junction held 5 bases outside the gene matches. The CDR3 is made up of 14 amino acids. CDR3 loop: CASSLKGQQETQYF. The CDR3 coding sequence is TGTGCCAGCAGTCTAAAGGGACAGCAAGAGACCCAGTACTTC.

This clonotype was found many times. The rearrangement uses TRBV18 and TRBJ1-5; 8 bases are shared with TRBD1. CDR3 length: 15 amino acids. J was trimmed by 1 base and V by 3 bases; bases with no gene match: 2. Germline CDR1 reads KGHSH; CDR2 reads LQKENI. The CDR3 region has the DNA TGTGCCAGCTCACCGAACAGGGGGAGCAATCAGCCCCAGCATTTT. Protein product: CASSPNRGSNQPQHF.

The chain couples TRBV30 to TRBJ2-3, with D unresolved. The CDR3 consists of 13 residues. With 3 bases removed from V and 4 bases from J, the gap between germline ends came to 11 bases. The germline V gene encodes CDR1 GTSNPN and CDR2 SVGIG (reference sequence). The CDR3 DNA follows: TGTGCCTGGAGCGAGGATTGGCCAGATACGCAGTATTTT. It specifies CAWSEDWPDTQYF.

The gene calls are TRBV7-2 and TRBJ1-2, with D uncertain. From germline, CDR1 is SGHTA and CDR2 FQGNSA. Trimming took off 1 base at V and 9 bases at J, with 12 bases between the two ends. This CDR3 contains 13 residues. CDR3 residues: CASSLVAAWSYTF. The CDR3, as DNA: TGTGCCAGCAGCTTAGTGGCCGCTTGGAGCTACACCTTC.

The sample holds a few counts of this clonotype. The chain is built from TRBV20-1 and TRBJ1-1; D remains unclear. Germline CDR1 is DFQATT and CDR2 is SNEGSKA (reference sequence). V was clipped by 4 bases and J by 8 bases, with 17 bases between them. CDR3 size: 13 residues. As DNA, the CDR3 is TGCAGTGCTAAAATCCCGGAGACACTAGAAGCTTTCTTT. It encodes CSAKIPETLEAFF.

The V gene is TRBV11-1, the J gene TRBJ2-2, with D possibly called TRBD1 or TRBD2 (5 bases each). The V gene lost 1 base and the J gene lost 1 base, with 16 bases spanning the gap. The V gene's germline CDR1 is SGHAT and CDR2 FQDESV (reference sequence). The CDR3 runs to 18 residues. CDR3 region: CASSLDLVTGGNTGELFF. The CDR3 DNA follows: TGTGCCAGCAGCTTAGATTTGGTTACAGGAGGGAACACCGGGGAGCTGTTTTTT.

This clonotype was counted only a few times. V usage is TRBV7-2 and J usage is TRBJ2-6; D call uncertain. The CDR3 runs to 15 residues. Germline V CDR1 and CDR2: SGHTA, FQGNSA. V dropped 2 bases and J dropped 4 bases, with 9 bases sitting between them. The CDR3 nucleotides read TGTGCCAGCAGCTTAAGGCGGTCCGGGGCCAACGTCCTGACTTTC. The encoded protein is CASSLRRSGANVLTF.

This clonotype was counted only a few times. This chain connects TRBV4-3 to TRBJ1-3; D remains ambiguous. Looked up from germline, CDR1 is LGHNA and CDR2 is YSLEER. This CDR3 spans 13 amino acids. V was pared by 0 bases and J by 7 bases, with 7 bases between. The CDR3 nucleotides read TGCGCCAGCAGCCAAGATGTGTGGAACACCATATATTTT. It codes for CASSQDVWNTIYF.

The chain uses TRBV5-6 and TRBJ2-5; no definite D call. Per the germline V gene, CDR1 is SGHDT and CDR2 is YYEEEE. CDR3 length: 12 residues. V was pared by 7 bases and J by 5 bases, with 12 bases between. The CDR3 region has the DNA TGTGCCAGCGGCCCTAGACGGGAGACCCAGTACTTC. Its translation is CASGPRRETQYF.

The chain carries TRBV6-1 and TRBJ1-2; tentatively, D is TRBD1 (5 bases). Trimming took off 4 bases at V and 4 bases at J, with 10 bases between the two ends. Germline-derived CDR1 and CDR2 are MNHNS and SASEGT. The CDR3 contains 13 residues. CDR3 sequence (DNA): TGTGCCAGCAGTGGCGACAGTAGCTATGGCTACACCTTC. Its protein is CASSGDSSYGYTF.

The chain links TRBV11-2 to TRBJ2-1, with 11 bases lining up with TRBD1. The V gene end was trimmed by 4 bases and the J gene end by 8 bases; junction bases not matched to a gene: 22. The CDR3 sequence is 20 residues long. Germline loops: CDR1 SGHAT, CDR2 FQNNGV. DNA for the CDR3: TGTGCCAGCAGCTCAGAACCGGGACAGGGGGTCGTCCTTGGGTGGGATGAGCAGTTCTTC. This sequence encodes CASSSEPGQGVVLGWDEQFF. The full variable domain, rest sourced from reference TRBV11-2 and TRBJ2-1, is EAGVAQSPRYKIIEKRQSVAFWCNPISGHATLYWYQQILGQGPKLLIQFQNNGVVDDSQLPKDRFSAERLKGVDSTLKIQPAKLEDSAVYLCASSSEPGQGVVLGWDEQFFGPGTRLTVL.

V usage is TRBV20-1 and J usage is TRBJ2-3, with unresolved D. CDR3 length: 12 residues. V was cut by 8 bases and J by 2 bases, with 11 bases left in between. Germline lookup yields CDR1 DFQATT and CDR2 SNEGSKA (reference sequence). The CDR3 DNA reads TGCAGTACCCGCGCCTCCACAGATACGCAGTATTTT. Translation gives CSTRASTDTQYF.

This clonotype was detected only a few times. J is TRBJ2-4 and V is TRBV20-1; no clear D gene. Germline CDR1 and CDR2: DFQATT and SNEGSKA (reference sequence). V was trimmed by 3 bases and J by 6 bases, leaving 12 bases between them. This CDR3 has 13 amino acids. The CDR3 loop reads CSASLGSGNIQYF. The DNA of the CDR3 is TGCAGTGCTAGTCTAGGGTCAGGAAACATTCAGTACTTC.

A few counts support this clonotype. V is TRBV5-4 and J is TRBJ2-5; no definite D call. The CDR3 spans 14 residues. V lost 4 bases, J lost 2 bases, and 12 bases lay in between. Germline values: CDR1 SGHNT, CDR2 YYREEE (reference sequence). In nucleotides, the CDR3 is TGTGCCAGCAGCGTGTGGGAACTACAAGAGACCCAGTACTTC. This codes for CASSVWELQETQYF. The full variable domain, completed using reference TRBV5-4 and TRBJ2-5, is ETGVTQSPTHLIKTRGQQVTLRCSSQSGHNTVSWYQQALGQGPQFIFQYYREEENGRGNFPPRFSGLQFPNYSSELNVNALELDDSALYLCASSVWELQETQYFGPGTRLLVL.

The chain has TRBV6-1 and TRBJ2-7; 8 nucleotides line up with TRBD2. Germline V gives CDR1 MNHNS, CDR2 SASEGT. V was pared by 4 bases and J by 7 bases, with 6 bases of the junction left unmatched. The CDR3 is made up of 13 amino acids. CDR3 in DNA: TGTGCCAGCAGTGTGGTCGGGAGGGGTGAGCAGTACGTC. This codes for CASSVVGRGEQYV.

The genes are TRBV6-5 and TRBJ2-6, with D tentatively TRBD1 or TRBD2 (6 bases each). This CDR3 spans 17 amino acids. V was pared by 2 bases and J by 0 bases, with 11 bases between. Germline V lookup: CDR1 MNHEY, CDR2 SVGAGI. The CDR3 DNA follows: TGTGCCAGCAGTTACGGGGGGCACCCCTCTGGGGCCAACGTCCTGACTTTC. Protein sequence: CASSYGGHPSGANVLTF.

This chain joins TRBV20-1 and TRBJ2-2; the match to TRBD2 covers 7 bases. V trimming: 0 bases; J trimming: 4 bases; junction bases outside the gene matches: 5. Germline V gene lookup returns CDR1 DFQATT and CDR2 SNEGSKA (reference sequence). The CDR3 is made up of 15 amino acids. The CDR3 sequence: CSARDSASGTGELFF. The CDR3 DNA reads TGCAGTGCTAGAGATTCAGCTAGCGGCACCGGGGAGCTGTTTTTT.

This clonotype was observed a few times. V is TRBV19 and J is TRBJ1-5; D is perhaps TRBD1 (5 bases). The germline CDR1 and CDR2 sequences are LNHDA and SQIVND (reference sequence). The CDR3 length is 15 residues. Trimming removed 3 bases at V and 0 bases at J, with 9 bases between. The CDR3 nucleotides read TGTGCCAGTAGTATTTCGGGGGATAGCAATCAGCCCCAGCATTTT. It translates to CASSISGDSNQPQHF.

The chain combines TRBV4-1 with TRBJ2-7; D not certain. The ends were cut back, 1 base at V and 6 bases at J, with 10 bases in the middle. The CDR3 has 13 residues. Germline V gene data show CDR1 as MGHRA and CDR2 as YSYEKL. The CDR3: CASSQVIHGEQYV. CDR3 DNA sequence: TGCGCCAGCAGCCAAGTTATACATGGCGAGCAGTACGTC.

This clonotype was counted only a few times. V gene TRBV20-1 combines with J gene TRBJ1-6; D is uncertain. V gave up 1 base and J gave up 8 bases, with 15 bases separating them. Looked up from germline, CDR1 is DFQATT and CDR2 is SNEGSKA (reference sequence). The CDR3 spans 15 residues. The CDR3, as DNA: TGCAGTGCTAGAGGAATCTTAGTAGGCGATTCACCCCTCCACTTT. This sequence encodes CSARGILVGDSPLHF.

This chain connects TRBV12-3 or TRBV12-4 to TRBJ2-5, with TRBD1 matching 7 bases. Trimming at V came to 8 bases and at J to 0 bases, leaving 6 bases not matched to a gene. The length of the CDR3 is 14 residues. CDR3 amino acids: CASGWDSDQETQYF. The CDR3 DNA reads TGTGCCAGCGGTTGGGACAGCGACCAAGAGACCCAGTACTTC.

This clonotype was seen many times. The chain recombines TRBV7-3 with TRBJ2-6, with 7 bases aligning to TRBD1. Losses at the gene ends were 6 bases for V and 1 base for J; bases not matched to a gene: 3. There are 15 residues in the CDR3. CDR1 and CDR2 from the germline V gene are SGHTA and FQGTGA. CDR3 nucleotide sequence: TGTGCCAGCAGTCCAGGGGGTTCTGGGGCCAACGTCCTGACTTTC. This translates into CASSPGGSGANVLTF.